This TCR beta chain comes out of a study of cytomegalovirus exposure and HLA in healthy donors. Study results and limitations: The tendency of first-cohort TCR clusters to co-occur in the 90 to 150 validation repertoires emerged from a later analysis. Confirmation was obtained in vitro that a few CMV-associated chains are specific for CMV antigens.

The table came from immunoSEQ multiplex PCR; TCRdb's copy has only in-frame clones and leaves some out. The repertoire includes roughly 60,000 clones, under 95% of them detected once, and over 1% sits in the top ten. As regards this clone: Its antigen is not known.

CDR1 and CDR2 (germline): MNHNS, SASEGT. The CDR3 consists of 14 residues. With 6 bases removed from V and 1 base from J, the gap between germline ends came to 12 bases. This receptor was taken from a woman younger than 35 in good health and CMV-seronegative. The J gene is TRBJ1-2, the V gene TRBV6-1; tentatively, D is TRBD1 (6 bases). Specimen: PBMCs. CDR3 sequence: CASSRDNVNYGYTF. The CDR3 coding sequence is TGTGCCAGCAGCCGGGACAACGTTAACTATGGCTACACCTTC.